This is a list of T cell receptor beta chains from one sample in a study of shared clonotypes between healthy human individuals. Measured with immunoSEQ multiplex PCR; TCRdb has only the in-frame clones, and not every one. This table has under 650,000 clones, around 96% appearing once. Input material: naive CD4+ T cells sorted from blood. The receptor set was obtained from a woman under 40 in good health. Both conserved end residues are part of each CDR3. The order of the fields is J gene, D gene, clone size, V gene, CDR3 protein, CDR3 DNA. A D gene is named only where the DNA matches it firmly. A clone size is listed for some rows: how often the clone was seen (once, few, many), or a class if it is expanded.

TRBJ2-7 | - | - | TRBV6-5 | CASSYSGGTVTYEQYF | TGTGCCAGCAGTTACTCGGGCGGGACAGTTACCTACGAGCAGTACTTC
TRBJ1-3 | - | - | TRBV7-9 | CASSFGDGNTIYF | TGTGCCAGCAGCTTCGGTGATGGAAACACCATATATTTT
TRBJ2-7 | - | - | TRBV19 | CASSIVGSGYEQYF | TGTGCCAGTAGTATAGTGGGTAGCGGTTACGAGCAGTACTTC
TRBJ1-4 | - | once | TRBV27 | CATRTTGNEKLFF | TGTGCCACAAGGACCACTGGGAATGAAAAACTGTTTTTT
TRBJ2-3 | - | once | TRBV19 | CASSTPPGISGDTQYF | TGTGCCAGTAGTACCCCTCCGGGAATAAGTGGAGATACGCAGTATTTT
TRBJ1-5 | - | few | TRBV28 | CASSLAGVQPQHF | TGTGCCAGCAGTTTAGCCGGGGTCCAGCCCCAGCATTTT
TRBJ2-3 | TRBD2 | - | TRBV7-9 | CAPRATSGRDSTDTQYF | TGTGCCCCCCGGGCGACTAGCGGGAGGGATAGCACAGATACGCAGTATTTT
TRBJ1-5 | - | - | TRBV7-9 | CASSSHGDQPQHF | TGTGCCAGCAGCTCCCACGGGGATCAGCCCCAGCATTTT
TRBJ1-2 | - | - | TRBV2 | CAGGDKDFSGYTF | TGTGCCGGAGGGGACAAAGACTTTAGTGGCTACACCTTC
TRBJ2-3 | TRBD2 | - | TRBV7-7 | CASSLGPAGGSDTQYF | TGTGCCAGCAGCTTAGGGCCAGCGGGAGGCTCAGATACGCAGTATTTT
TRBJ2-3 | TRBD1 | - | TRBV10-3 | CAISEGQGGPDTQYF | TGTGCCATCAGTGAGGGACAGGGTGGCCCAGATACGCAGTATTTT
TRBJ2-7 | TRBD2 | - | TRBV19 | CASSPRTSGFYEQYF | TGTGCCAGTAGCCCTAGGACTAGCGGCTTCTACGAGCAGTACTTC